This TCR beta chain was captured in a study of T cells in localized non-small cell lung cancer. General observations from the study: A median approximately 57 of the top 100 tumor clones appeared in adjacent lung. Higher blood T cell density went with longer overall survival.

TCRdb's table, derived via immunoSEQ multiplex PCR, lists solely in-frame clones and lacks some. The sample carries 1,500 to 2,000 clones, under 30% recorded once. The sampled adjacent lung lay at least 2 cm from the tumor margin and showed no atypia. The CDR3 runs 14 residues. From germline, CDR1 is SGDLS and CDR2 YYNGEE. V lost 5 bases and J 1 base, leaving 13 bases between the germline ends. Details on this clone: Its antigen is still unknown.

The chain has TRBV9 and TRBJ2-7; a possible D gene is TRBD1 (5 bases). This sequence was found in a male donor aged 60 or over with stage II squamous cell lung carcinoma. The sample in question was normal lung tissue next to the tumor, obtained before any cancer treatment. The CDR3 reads CASSEGQGSYEQYF. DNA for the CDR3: TGTGCCAGCAGTGAAGGCCAGGGTTCCTACGAGCAGTACTTC.